Shown below are 30 T cell receptor beta chains from a single sample sequenced in a study of a mutant IDH1 vaccine in newly diagnosed glioma. Time point here: week 5, during vaccination. All doses held 300 ug of mutant IDH1 20-mer peptide, with topical imiquimod. Libraries were prepared by immunoSEQ multiplex PCR; TCRdb keeps only in-frame clonotypes and omits some of them. The table includes nearly 30,000 clones, about nine tenths detected once. The antigens of these receptors remain unknown. The sample was peripheral blood mononuclear cells (PBMCs), taken from a glioma patient whose treatment included an IDH1 peptide vaccine. The receptors here all came from a woman between 40 and 55 years old with glioma. Some clones in this sample may be carry-over from other donors' samples.

This rearrangement joins TRBV10-3 to TRBJ2-5; D unresolved. The CDR3 is 10 residues long. V was clipped by 8 bases and J by 7 bases, with 8 bases between them. From germline, CDR1 is ENHRY and CDR2 SYGVKD. The CDR3 DNA reads TGTGCCATCGGCTCAAGGACCCAGTACTTC. It codes for CAIGSRTQYF.

The V call is TRBV12-2, the J call TRBJ1-2; TRBD1 is the table's D call, not checked against the DNA. TRBV12-2 is listed as a pseudogene. CDR3 length: 16 amino acids. The CDR3 sequence: CASRSRSRGIYYGYTF. CDR3 DNA sequence: TGTGCAAGTCGCTCCAGGTCCAGGGGTATTTACTATGGCTACACCTTC.

The chain has TRBV25-1 and TRBJ1-4; D gene uncertain. This CDR3 has 14 residues. Trimming cost V 3 bases and J 8 bases, with 13 bases left between them. CDR1 and CDR2 from the germline V gene are MGHDK and SYGVNS. CDR3 nucleotides: TGTGCCAGCAGTGATGCTAGGGAGGTGGAAAAACTGTTTTTT. Residues: CASSDAREVEKLFF. Full variable domain (rest looked up from reference TRBV25-1 and TRBJ1-4): EADIYQTPRYLVIGTGKKITLECSQTMGHDKMYWYQQDPGMELHLIHYSYGVNSTEKGDLSSESTVSRIRTEHFPLTLESARPSHTSQYLCASSDAREVEKLFFGSGTQLSVL.

V is TRBV28 and J is TRBJ2-4, with 9 bases identical to TRBD1. The CDR3 has 16 residues. The J segment lost 5 bases and the V segment lost 4 bases, leaving 9 bases of the junction unmatched. CDR1 MDHEN and CDR2 SYDVKM come from the germline V gene. The CDR3 DNA reads as TGTGCCAGCAGTTCCGCCGGGACAGGGACCCAAAACATTCAGTACTTC. This encodes CASSSAGTGTQNIQYF.

The V and J genes are TRBV27 and TRBJ2-5, with TRBD2 matching over 8 bases. Germline V gene data show CDR1 as MNHEY and CDR2 as SMNVEV (reference sequence). J lost 5 bases, V lost 2 bases, and 7 bases had no gene match. CDR3 length: 15 residues. The CDR3 protein is CASSLIPGGHETQYF. In DNA, the CDR3 is TGTGCCAGCAGTTTAATTCCGGGGGGGCATGAGACCCAGTACTTC.

Only one count was recorded for this clone. J is TRBJ2-3 and V is TRBV5-1; a weak D match, TRBD1 (7 bases). This CDR3 has 16 residues. Germline CDR1 reads SGHRS; CDR2 reads YFSETQ. V gave up 4 bases and J gave up 0 bases, with 15 bases separating them. CDR3 sequence (DNA): TGCGCCAGCAGCCTAGGGGGCGGGACTAGCACAGATACGCAGTATTTT. Protein: CASSLGGGTSTDTQYF.

CDR3 in DNA: TGTGCCAGCAGCTTGAATCCTAGCGGTAAAGAGACCCAGTACTTC. Translated: CASSLNPSGKETQYF. The gene calls are TRBV5-4 and TRBJ2-5; TRBD2 agrees at 7 bases. Germline V CDR1 and CDR2: SGHNT, YYREEE (reference sequence). J lost 3 bases, V lost 1 base, and 6 bases had no gene match. The CDR3 consists of 15 residues.

The chain uses TRBV7-9 and TRBJ2-1; weak D call: TRBD2 (6 bases). V lost 5 bases and J lost 5, with 16 bases in between. Germline V lookup: CDR1 SEHNR, CDR2 FQNEAQ (reference sequence). The CDR3 has 15 amino acids. CDR3 in DNA: TGTGCCAGCAGCCCGGGACTTTCCGGCCACAATGAGCAGTTCTTC. It translates to CASSPGLSGHNEQFF.

This chain joins TRBV7-2 and TRBJ1-5; no firm D call. The V end was cut by 4 bases, the J end by 6 bases, with 10 bases between. Germline V gene data show CDR1 as SGHTA and CDR2 as FQGNSA. The CDR3 is 13 amino acids. CDR3 nucleotide sequence: TGTGCCAGCAGCTCGACTAGATCTCAGCCCCAGCATTTT. This encodes CASSSTRSQPQHF.

The CDR3 DNA reads TGTGCCAGCAGCTTAGGACCAGCCAATGAGCAGTTCTTC. Residues: CASSLGPANEQFF. This chain links TRBV11-3 with TRBJ2-1; D is uncertain. From germline, CDR1 is SGHNT and CDR2 YENEEA. Trimming shortened V by 1 base and J by 6 bases, and 7 bases separated the two germline ends. The CDR3 totals 13 residues.

The chain is built from TRBV27 and TRBJ2-5; D is uncertain. Germline CDR1 and CDR2: MNHEY and SMNVEV (reference sequence). The CDR3 is 13 residues long. Trimming took 4 bases from V and 5 from J, leaving 11 bases between them. The CDR3 region is CASSSRFQETQYF. CDR3 coding DNA: TGTGCCAGCAGTTCCCGTTTTCAGGAGACCCAGTACTTC.

This rearrangement joins TRBV11-2 to TRBJ2-1, with 7 bases matching TRBD2. Germline assignment: CDR1 SGHAT and CDR2 FQNNGV. V dropped 5 bases and J dropped 8; count of bases not matched to a gene: 9. CDR3 length equals 14 residues. Here the CDR3 reads CASSTVRGGYEQFF. The CDR3 coding sequence is TGTGCCAGCAGCACTGTAAGGGGAGGGTATGAGCAGTTCTTC.

In regard to this clone: At one end, the junction sequence differs from germline, possibly due to a read error. The chain links TRBV6-1 to TRBJ1-1; D gene ambiguous. Germline CDR1 reads MNHNS; CDR2 reads SASEGT. This CDR3 has 12 residues. CDR3 in amino acids: CASSEALVVGSF. CDR3 DNA: TGTGCCAGCAGTGAAGCGCTGGTCGTCGGGTCGTTT.

Only one count was recorded for this clone. This chain uses TRBV19 with TRBJ2-5, with TRBD2 identical over 7 bases. Germline V CDR1 and CDR2: LNHDA, SQIVND (reference sequence). This CDR3 has 13 residues. Trimming removed 1 base from V and 5 bases from J; junction bases left unmatched: 1. CDR3: CASSIGTRETQYF. The CDR3 bases are TGTGCCAGTAGTATAGGGACTAGGGAGACCCAGTACTTC.

The chain joins TRBV11-3 to TRBJ2-3; 14 bases map to TRBD2. V lost 4 bases and J lost 3; bases outside the gene matches: 9. Germline CDR1 SGHNT, CDR2 YENEEA. This CDR3 spans 18 amino acids. CDR3 coding DNA: TGTGCCAGCAGCTCAGGCGGGACTAGCGGGAGTATTACAGATACGCAGTATTTT. Residues: CASSSGGTSGSITDTQYF. Filled out from reference TRBV11-3 and TRBJ2-3, the complete variable domain reads EAGVVQSPRYKIIEKKQPVAFWCNPISGHNTLYWYLQNLGQGPELLIRYENEEAVDDSQLPKDRFSAERLKGVDSTLKIQPAELGDSAVYLCASSSGGTSGSITDTQYFGPGTRLTVL.

V is TRBV15 and J is TRBJ2-5; D may be TRBD2 (7 bases). This CDR3 contains 18 residues. CDR1 is LNHNV, CDR2 YYDKDF, per germline (reference sequence). V was trimmed by 0 bases and J by 5 bases, leaving 22 bases between them. The CDR3 here is CATSRDRQWGGRKETQYF. In nucleotides, the CDR3 is TGTGCCACCAGCAGAGATCGCCAATGGGGGGGGCGCAAGGAGACCCAGTACTTC.

V is TRBV19 and J is TRBJ1-4, with D hard to call. Germline V gene sequence: CDR1 LNHDA, CDR2 SQIVND (reference sequence). This CDR3 is built from 11 residues. V lost 6 bases and J 8 bases, leaving 7 bases between the germline ends. In DNA, the CDR3 is TGTGCCAGTAGAGTAGGAGAAAAACTGTTTTTT. This encodes CASRVGEKLFF.

This chain links TRBV28 with TRBJ1-1; D is ambiguous. Germline V gene sequence: CDR1 MDHEN, CDR2 SYDVKM. The CDR3 spans 11 residues. The ends were cut back, 7 bases at V and 4 bases at J, with 7 bases in the middle. The CDR3 region is CASKVSTEAFF. The CDR3 bases are TGTGCCAGCAAAGTCTCCACTGAAGCTTTCTTT.

V is TRBV7-9 and J is TRBJ1-1; D remains unclear. CDR3 length equals 12 residues. CDR1 SEHNR and CDR2 FQNEAQ come from the germline V gene (reference sequence). V was clipped by 11 bases and J by 5 bases, with 15 bases between them. Here the CDR3 reads CACGWGGTEAFF. Here the CDR3 DNA reads TGTGCCTGTGGGTGGGGAGGAACTGAAGCTTTCTTT.

Notes on this clone: Germline is not matched at one junction end, which may reflect a read error. This rearrangement joins TRBV5-4 to TRBJ2-5; weak D call: TRBD2 (7 bases). This CDR3 contains 13 residues. CDR1 SGHNT and CDR2 YYREEE come from the germline V gene (reference sequence). Here the CDR3 DNA reads TGTGCCAACAGCTTGGGGGGGGCAGAGACCCAGTACTTC. Translated: CANSLGGAETQYF.

This clone occurred once. V is TRBV6-1 and J is TRBJ1-4; no clear D gene. The CDR3 length is 15 residues. V lost 1 base, J lost 5 bases, and 11 bases lay in between. CDR1 is MNHNS and CDR2 is SASEGT in the germline V gene. The CDR3 region is CASSEDLGRNEKLFF. Here the CDR3 DNA reads TGTGCCAGCAGTGAAGATCTAGGACGAAATGAAAAACTGTTTTTT.

J is TRBJ1-2 and V is TRBV10-1; D call uncertain. The CDR3 consists of 12 residues. The germline V gene has CDR1 WNHNN and CDR2 SYGVQD (reference sequence). Deletions cut 8 bases from V and 8 bases from J, with 15 bases between. CDR3 in amino acids: CASWRYLGGYTF. CDR3 coding DNA: TGCGCCAGCTGGAGGTACCTGGGGGGCTACACCTTC.

There are a few counts of this clone. The chain recombines TRBV7-9 with TRBJ1-5, with 8 bases matching TRBD1. With V trimmed by 4 bases and J by 7 bases, 6 bases remained unmatched. Germline CDR1 reads SEHNR; CDR2 reads FQNEAQ (reference sequence). This CDR3 comprises 14 residues. CDR3 sequence reads: CASSYGQGGQPQHF. CDR3 nucleotides: TGTGCCAGCAGCTACGGACAGGGTGGGCAGCCCCAGCATTTT. The full variable domain, rest sourced from reference TRBV7-9 and TRBJ1-5, is DTGVSQNPRHKITKRGQNVTFRCDPISEHNRLYWYRQTLGQGPEFLTYFQNEAQLEKSRLLSDRFSAERPKGSFSTLEIQRTEQGDSAMYLCASSYGQGGQPQHFGDGTRLSIL.

This chain connects TRBV11-2 to TRBJ1-3; D is uncertain. With 4 bases removed from V and 2 bases from J, the gap between germline ends came to 12 bases. The CDR3 contains 15 residues. Germline V lookup: CDR1 SGHAT, CDR2 FQNNGV. CDR3 DNA: TGTGCCAGCAGCTCGCGAAATAACCCTGGAAACACCATATATTTT. Translation: CASSSRNNPGNTIYF.

This clone was seen a few times. J is TRBJ1-5 and V is TRBV4-1; no clear D. CDR3 length: 17 amino acids. The ends were cut back, 1 base at V and 2 bases at J, with 15 bases in the middle. The germline CDR1 and CDR2 sequences are MGHRA and YSYEKL. As DNA, the CDR3 is TGCGCCAGCAGCCAAGTTGACATGGGATTCGGCAATCAGCCCCAGCATTTT. Its translation: CASSQVDMGFGNQPQHF.

CDR3 region: CAIADRNSYEQYF. The CDR3 DNA sequence: TGTGCCATAGCCGACAGGAACTCCTACGAGCAGTACTTC. The chain employs TRBV6-1 and TRBJ2-7, with D possibly TRBD1 on 6 matching bases. Trimming cost V 10 bases and J 0 bases, with 13 bases left between them. The CDR3 length is 13 residues. Germline lookup yields CDR1 MNHNS and CDR2 SASEGT.

The chain uses TRBV18 and TRBJ2-5, with 13 positions matching TRBD2. With V trimmed by 3 bases and J by 1 base, 5 bases remained unmatched. The CDR3 is 17 amino acids. Looked up from germline, CDR1 is KGHSH and CDR2 is LQKENI. The chain's CDR3 is CASSPKLAGGLQETQYF. The CDR3 coding sequence is TGTGCCAGCTCACCGAAACTAGCGGGGGGGCTCCAAGAGACCCAGTACTTC. The variable domain in full, with the rest retrieved from reference TRBV18 and TRBJ2-5, is NAGVMQNPRHLVRRRGQEARLRCSPMKGHSHVYWYRQLPEEGLKFMVYLQKENIIDESGMPKERFSAEFPKEGPSILRIQQVVRGDSAAYFCASSPKLAGGLQETQYFGPGTRLLVL.

The J gene is TRBJ2-7, the V gene TRBV10-2; D is ambiguous. Germline values: CDR1 WSHSY, CDR2 SAAADI. The CDR3 consists of 11 residues. CDR3 sequence: CAVEASYEQYF. The DNA of the CDR3 is TGCGCAGTAGAAGCCTCCTACGAGCAGTACTTC.

The gene calls are TRBV5-1 and TRBJ2-2; 10 bases are shared with TRBD2. V shed 1 base, J shed 2 bases, and the junction held 5 bases outside the gene matches. The CDR3 runs to 17 residues. CDR1 is SGHRS, CDR2 YFSETQ, per germline. The CDR3 loop is CASSLTLAGVNTGELFF. In nucleotides, the CDR3 is TGCGCCAGCAGCTTGACGCTAGCGGGGGTTAACACCGGGGAGCTGTTTTTT. The entire variable domain, with the rest obtained from reference TRBV5-1 and TRBJ2-2, is as follows: KAGVTQTPRYLIKTRGQQVTLSCSPISGHRSVSWYQQTPGQGLQFLFEYFSETQRNKGNFPGRFSGRQFSNSRSEMNVSTLELGDSALYLCASSLTLAGVNTGELFFGEGSRLTVL.

CDR3 nucleotides: TGTGCCAGCAGCTTAACACCTAGCTCGCGAGAGACCCAGTACTTC. Its protein is CASSLTPSSRETQYF. J is TRBJ2-5 and V is TRBV7-3, with D perhaps TRBD2 (5 bases). Per the germline V gene, CDR1 is SGHTA and CDR2 is FQGTGA. This CDR3 has 15 amino acids. The V end lost 0 bases, the J end lost 4 bases, and 12 bases lay between the germline ends.